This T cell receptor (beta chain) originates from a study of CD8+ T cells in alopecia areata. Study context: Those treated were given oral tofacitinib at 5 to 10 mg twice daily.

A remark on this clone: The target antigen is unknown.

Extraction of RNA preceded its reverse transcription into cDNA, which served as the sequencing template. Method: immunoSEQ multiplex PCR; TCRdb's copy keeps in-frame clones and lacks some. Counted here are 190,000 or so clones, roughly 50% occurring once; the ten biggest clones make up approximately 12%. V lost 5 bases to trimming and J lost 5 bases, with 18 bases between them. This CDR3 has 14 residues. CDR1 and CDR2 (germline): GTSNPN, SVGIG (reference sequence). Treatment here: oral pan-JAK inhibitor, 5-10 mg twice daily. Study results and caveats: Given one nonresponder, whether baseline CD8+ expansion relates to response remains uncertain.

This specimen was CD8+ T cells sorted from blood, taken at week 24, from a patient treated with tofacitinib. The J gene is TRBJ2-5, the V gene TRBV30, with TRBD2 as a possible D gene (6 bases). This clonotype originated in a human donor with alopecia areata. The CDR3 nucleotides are TGTGCCTGGGCCGGCGGGGATTTCGGGGAGACCCAGTACTTC. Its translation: CAWAGGDFGETQYF.